What follows are 16 T cell receptor beta chains derived from one specimen sequenced in a study of T cells in Graves' hyperthyroidism and ophthalmopathy. Researchers amplified the TCR beta CDR3 regions from RNA transcripts. A set of HTBI primers served as the primers for a first-round RT-PCR of the TCR CDR3. Each CDR3 protein gets one entry after TCRdb re-called the multiplex PCR reads with MiXCR. Of about 200,000 distinct CDR3 sequences listed, less than 20% are singletons. Sequenced sample: blood. All receptors derive from a woman aged 50 to 60 with Graves' hyperthyroidism.

This clonotype has at least ten counts. V is TRBV20-1 and J is TRBJ2-5; 10 bases align to TRBD2. J was trimmed by 5 bases and V by 2 bases; bases with no gene match: 8. The length of the CDR3 is 15 residues. Germline V gene sequence: CDR1 DFQATT, CDR2 SNEGSKA (reference sequence). Written as DNA, the CDR3 is TGCAGTGCTAGAAGCCTTAGCGGGAGGTTCGAGACCCAGTACTTC. It specifies CSARSLSGRFETQYF.

This rearrangement joins TRBV5-1 to TRBJ1-5; D might be TRBD1 (5 bases). There are 14 residues in the CDR3. Between the trimmed V and J ends, which lost 5 bases and 0 bases, there was a span of 9 bases. CDR1 is SGHRS, CDR2 YFSETQ, per germline. The CDR3 loop reads CASSGGDSNQPQHF. The CDR3 DNA reads TGCGCCAGCAGTGGGGGGGATAGCAATCAGCCCCAGCATTTT. Full variable domain (missing parts from reference TRBV5-1 and TRBJ1-5): KAGVTQTPRYLIKTRGQQVTLSCSPISGHRSVSWYQQTPGQGLQFLFEYFSETQRNKGNFPGRFSGRQFSNSRSEMNVSTLELGDSALYLCASSGGDSNQPQHFGDGTRLSIL.

At least ten counts were recorded for this clonotype. The chain couples TRBV11-2 to TRBJ1-1; possible D gene TRBD1, 6 bases. V was shortened by 1 base and J by 4 bases, with 13 bases between the two germline ends. This CDR3 contains 15 residues. Germline lookup yields CDR1 SGHAT and CDR2 FQNNGV. The CDR3 loop is CASSLVRGLGTEAFF. CDR3 DNA: TGTGCCAGCAGCTTAGTCCGGGGGCTGGGCACTGAAGCTTTCTTT.

This clonotype has at least ten counts. The chain carries TRBV27 and TRBJ1-1; 8 positions match TRBD1. The trim removed 5 bases at V and 4 bases at J, leaving 6 bases unmatched. The germline CDR1 and CDR2 sequences are MNHEY and SMNVEV (reference sequence). The CDR3 is 14 amino acids. DNA of the CDR3: TGTGCCAGCAGTGCCACGACAGGGGTCACTGAAGCTTTCTTT. As protein: CASSATTGVTEAFF.

This clonotype was observed many times. The chain employs TRBV12-3 or TRBV12-4 and TRBJ1-2; D is uncertain. V gave up 7 bases and J gave up 8 bases, with 20 bases separating them. The length of the CDR3 is 14 residues. The CDR3 spells CASMGSFTSFGYTF. Written as DNA, the CDR3 is TGTGCCAGCATGGGCAGCTTCACTTCTTTCGGCTACACCTTC.

This clonotype has more than one count but fewer than ten. This sequence joins TRBV19 and TRBJ2-1; D is perhaps TRBD2 (6 bases). Germline lookup yields CDR1 LNHDA and CDR2 SQIVND (reference sequence). The CDR3 totals 13 residues. V dropped 6 bases and J dropped 10 bases, with 16 bases sitting between them. The chain's CDR3 is CASSNSPGLEQFF. CDR3 DNA: TGTGCCAGTAGCAACTCACCGGGACTCGAGCAGTTCTTC.

This clonotype was seen many times. The chain uses TRBV20-1 and TRBJ2-1, with 9 bases matching TRBD2. V gave up 6 bases and J gave up 3 bases; unmatched junction bases: 9. Per germline, CDR1 DFQATT and CDR2 SNEGSKA (reference sequence). The CDR3 runs 15 residues. The CDR3 nucleotides are TGCAGTGCCGATGAGAGGCGGGAGGGCTACAATGAGCAGTTCTTC. It specifies CSADERREGYNEQFF.

This chain uses TRBV7-9 with TRBJ2-5; the D gene is possibly TRBD1 (5 bases). Germline lookup yields CDR1 SEHNR and CDR2 FQNEAQ (reference sequence). V was trimmed by 5 bases and J by 4 bases, leaving 14 bases between them. CDR3 size: 14 residues. The CDR3 here is CASSPRVSLETQYF. The CDR3 DNA reads as TGTGCCAGCAGCCCCAGGGTCTCTTTAGAGACCCAGTACTTC.

V is TRBV5-1 and J is TRBJ2-3; 12 bases are shared with TRBD2. The CDR3 is 16 amino acids. Germline V CDR1 and CDR2: SGHRS, YFSETQ. V shed 7 bases and J 0 bases; nucleotides not matched to a gene: 6. In DNA, the CDR3 is TGCGCCAGCTCAAATCTAGCGGGAGGGAGCACAGATACGCAGTATTTT. It is translated as CASSNLAGGSTDTQYF. Filled out from reference TRBV5-1 and TRBJ2-3, the complete variable domain reads KAGVTQTPRYLIKTRGQQVTLSCSPISGHRSVSWYQQTPGQGLQFLFEYFSETQRNKGNFPGRFSGRQFSNSRSEMNVSTLELGDSALYLCASSNLAGGSTDTQYFGPGTRLTVL.

There are many counts of this clonotype. This chain's CDR3 is CASSATGGGGTFETQYF. The CDR3 DNA sequence: TGTGCCAGCAGCGCCACAGGGGGCGGCGGGACTTTTGAGACCCAGTACTTC. This rearrangement joins TRBV11-2 to TRBJ2-5, with TRBD1 identical over 9 bases. The J segment lost 5 bases and the V segment lost 5 bases, leaving 15 bases of the junction unmatched. Germline V gene data show CDR1 as SGHAT and CDR2 as FQNNGV. The CDR3 has 17 amino acids.

This clonotype has more than one count but fewer than ten. The genes are TRBV12-3 or TRBV12-4 and TRBJ1-6; the D is unclear. Trimming shortened V by 7 bases and J by 0 bases, and 13 bases separated the two germline ends. This CDR3 comprises 16 residues. CDR3 loop: CASKNERNSYNSPLHF. The CDR3 DNA reads TGTGCCAGCAAGAACGAAAGGAACTCCTATAATTCACCCCTCCACTTT.

The chain carries TRBV18 and TRBJ2-3, with D maybe TRBD2 (6 bases). The CDR3 has 15 amino acids. Germline V gives CDR1 KGHSH, CDR2 LQKENI. V shed 2 bases and J shed 3 bases, with 12 bases lying between them. In DNA form, the CDR3 reads TGTGCCAGCTCACCAGGAGGGAGAGTAACAGATACGCAGTATTTT. Its translation: CASSPGGRVTDTQYF.

The sample holds a few counts of this clonotype. The chain recombines TRBV9 with TRBJ2-1, with D perhaps TRBD2 (6 bases). The CDR3 spans 16 residues. Per the germline V gene, CDR1 is SGDLS and CDR2 is YYNGEE. Between the trimmed V and J ends, which lost 0 bases and 1 base, there was a span of 11 bases. CDR3 residues: CASSVGPGVSYNEQFF. CDR3 sequence (DNA): TGTGCCAGCAGCGTAGGTCCGGGGGTTTCCTACAATGAGCAGTTCTTC.

V and J are TRBV29-1 and TRBJ1-2, with D perhaps TRBD1 (5 bases). V was shortened by 5 bases and J by 1 base, with 14 bases between the two germline ends. Germline CDR1 is SQVTM and CDR2 is ANQGSEA. The CDR3 is made up of 14 amino acids. This chain's CDR3 is CSVSRGKSNYGYTF. CDR3 bases: TGCAGCGTTTCGCGGGGGAAGAGTAACTATGGCTACACCTTC.

In its sample, this clonotype was seen many times. The gene calls are TRBV3-1 and TRBJ1-2, with no clear D. CDR3 length equals 14 residues. CDR1 LGHDT and CDR2 YNNKEL come from the germline V gene (reference sequence). V gave up 4 bases and J gave up 6 bases, with 15 bases separating them. CDR3 region: CASSPHRVVHGYTF. The CDR3 DNA reads as TGTGCCAGCAGCCCCCATAGGGTGGTTCATGGCTACACCTTC. Full variable domain (rest looked up from reference TRBV3-1 and TRBJ1-2): DTAVSQTPKYLVTQMGNDKSIKCEQNLGHDTMYWYKQDSKKFLKIMFSYNNKELIINETVPNRFSPKSPDKAHLNLHINSLELGDSAVYFCASSPHRVVHGYTFGSGTRLTVV.

This clonotype has just a few counts. The rearrangement joins TRBV28 to TRBJ2-2; the D gene is possibly TRBD1 (6 bases). CDR1 MDHEN and CDR2 SYDVKM come from the germline V gene. Trimming shortened V by 3 bases and J by 7 bases, and 12 bases separated the two germline ends. This CDR3 spans 14 amino acids. This CDR3 reads CASSFEGGDGELFF. The CDR3 nucleotides read TGTGCCAGCAGTTTCGAAGGGGGTGACGGGGAGCTGTTTTTT.